This T cell receptor (beta chain) was recorded in a study of identifying expanded T cells in peripheral blood. TCRdb keeps only in-frame clones here, not all; method: immunoSEQ multiplex PCR. The sample contains under 150,000 clones, about four fifths of which appear only once. No infections or other immune events were documented during collection. This clone was observed a few times. The CDR3 is 15 residues long. Trimming removed 7 bases from V and 5 bases from J; junction bases left unmatched: 8. Looked up from germline, CDR1 is SGHRS and CDR2 is YFSETQ. This chain uses TRBV5-1 with TRBJ2-1, with 11 positions matching TRBD2. Sequencing was performed on blood. The source is a person between 18 and 70 years old in good health. The CDR3 spells CASRRLAGKDNEQFF. The CDR3 nucleotides are TGCGCCAGCCGACGACTAGCGGGGAAGGACAATGAGCAGTTCTTC. The full variable domain, completed using reference TRBV5-1 and TRBJ2-1, is KAGVTQTPRYLIKTRGQQVTLSCSPISGHRSVSWYQQTPGQGLQFLFEYFSETQRNKGNFPGRFSGRQFSNSRSEMNVSTLELGDSALYLCASRRLAGKDNEQFFGPGTRLTVL.